What follows are 15 T cell receptor beta chains derived from one specimen sequenced in a study of blood T cell repertoires in COVID-19. Method: immunoSEQ multiplex PCR; TCRdb's copy keeps in-frame clones and lacks some. Of roughly 380,000 clones in the sample, 85% were seen once. Sequencing input: peripheral blood. The receptors originated from a woman younger than 30 with acute or convalescent COVID-19.

This sequence joins TRBV2 and TRBJ2-3; no reliable D call. Between the trimmed V and J ends, which lost 6 bases and 2 bases, there was a span of 18 bases. Looked up from germline, CDR1 is SNHLY and CDR2 is FYNNEI. There are 16 residues in the CDR3. The CDR3 DNA reads as TGTGCCAGCAGCAGAGATATAGCAAGCAACACAGATACGCAGTATTTT. Translating it yields CASSRDIASNTDTQYF. Full variable domain (missing parts from reference TRBV2 and TRBJ2-3): EPEVTQTPSHQVTQMGQEVILRCVPISNHLYFYWYRQILGQKVEFLVSFYNNEISEKSEIFDDQFSVERPDGSNFTLKIRSTKLEDSAMYFCASSRDIASNTDTQYFGPGTRLTVL.

J is TRBJ1-1 and V is TRBV3-1 (or the pseudogene TRBV3-2), with D possibly being TRBD1 (6 bases). Germline loops: CDR1 LGHDT, CDR2 YNNKEL (reference sequence). The germline V and J ends were trimmed by 5 bases and 3 bases, with 10 bases remaining between them. This CDR3 has 13 amino acids. The CDR3 sequence: CASSGDTYTEAFF. In nucleotides, the CDR3 is TGTGCCAGCAGCGGGGACACATACACTGAAGCTTTCTTT.

The chain employs TRBV6-2 or TRBV6-3 and TRBJ2-1; weak D call: TRBD2 (6 bases). The CDR3 contains 13 residues. Trimming removed 4 bases at V and 12 bases at J, with 16 bases between. In germline, CDR1 is MNHEY, CDR2 SVGEGT. CDR3 nucleotides: TGTGCCAGCAGTTCCGCCCCGACTAGTGGGCAGTTCTTC. This sequence encodes CASSSAPTSGQFF.

The rearrangement joins TRBV4-1 to TRBJ2-7, with unresolved D. Trimming removed 0 bases from V and 9 bases from J, with 12 bases in between. Germline V gives CDR1 MGHRA, CDR2 YSYEKL. There are 13 residues in the CDR3. CDR3 region: CASSQENGFWQYF. The CDR3 DNA reads as TGCGCCAGCAGCCAAGAAAACGGTTTTTGGCAGTACTTC.

The chain carries TRBV7-6 and TRBJ2-7; TRBD1 matches at 8 bases. The CDR3 runs to 14 residues. With V trimmed by 1 base and J by 6 bases, 5 bases remained unmatched. CDR1 is SGHVS, CDR2 FNYEAQ, per germline. The CDR3 DNA follows: TGTGCCAGCAGCTTAGGGACAGGGTTGTCCGAGCAGTACTTC. Amino acids: CASSLGTGLSEQYF.

This clone was seen at least ten times. This chain connects TRBV27 to TRBJ2-2, with a tentative D call TRBD2 (5 bases). The CDR3 consists of 16 residues. V was clipped by 5 bases and J by 4 bases, with 17 bases between them. The germline gives CDR1 MNHEY, CDR2 SMNVEV (reference sequence). The CDR3 coding sequence is TGTGCCAGCAGTCGGGCCTCGACTAATCCCACCGGGGAGCTGTTTTTT. Its translation is CASSRASTNPTGELFF.

The chain carries TRBV5-1 and TRBJ2-1, with 14 bases aligning to TRBD2. Trimming cost V 2 bases and J 8 bases; bases outside gene matches: 6. Germline V gene lookup returns CDR1 SGHRS and CDR2 YFSETQ. The CDR3 runs to 16 residues. The CDR3 DNA reads as TGCGCCAGCAGCTTTGGACTAGCGGGAGGTCGGGATGAGCAGTTCTTC. Translated: CASSFGLAGGRDEQFF.

The rearrangement links TRBV15 to TRBJ1-2; 7 nucleotides match TRBD1. The CDR3 runs 15 residues. Trimming cost V 3 bases and J 7 bases; bases outside gene matches: 11. Per germline, CDR1 LNHNV and CDR2 YYDKDF (reference sequence). DNA of the CDR3: TGTGCCACCAGCAGGGGACAGATCGGGGGTGGTGGCTACACCTTC. Residues: CATSRGQIGGGGYTF.

This chain connects TRBV11-1 to TRBJ1-2; 7 positions agree with TRBD1. V shed 6 bases and J 9 bases; nucleotides not matched to a gene: 4. The CDR3 runs to 11 residues. Germline V gives CDR1 SGHAT, CDR2 FQDESV (reference sequence). The CDR3 reads CASSRQGSYTF. CDR3 sequence (DNA): TGTGCCAGCAGTCGACAGGGAAGCTACACCTTC.

The chain links TRBV11-3 to TRBJ2-1; 11 bases match TRBD2. Germline loops: CDR1 SGHNT, CDR2 YENEEA. The CDR3 consists of 15 residues. Trimming cost V 7 bases and J 10 bases; bases outside gene matches: 12. The CDR3 protein is CASKETLAGVGEQFF. The DNA of the CDR3 is TGTGCCAGCAAGGAAACACTAGCGGGAGTGGGGGAGCAGTTCTTC.

This clone appeared a few times. The J gene is TRBJ2-1, the V gene TRBV5-1; a possible D gene is TRBD2 (6 bases). V was clipped by 4 bases and J by 10 bases, with 9 bases between them. Germline CDR1 is SGHRS and CDR2 is YFSETQ. This CDR3 is 11 amino acids long. Written as DNA, the CDR3 is TGCGCCAGCAGCGGAGGGCAGGAGCAGTTCTTC. This gives the protein CASSGGQEQFF.

Worth noting for this clone: The same CDR3 arises from other DNA sequences in this sample as well. The chain uses TRBV24-1 and TRBJ1-2; a possible D gene is TRBD1 (6 bases). V lost 1 base and J 4 bases, leaving 9 bases between the germline ends. The CDR3 totals 14 residues. The germline V gene has CDR1 KGHDR and CDR2 SFDVKD. The CDR3 DNA sequence: TGTGCCACCAGTGATTTTCGGGACACCTATGGCTACACCTTC. This translates into CATSDFRDTYGYTF.

The chain combines TRBV5-5 with TRBJ2-2; 7 bases map to TRBD1. This CDR3 contains 15 residues. J lost 4 bases, V lost 4 bases, and 7 bases had no gene match. CDR1 SGHKS and CDR2 YYEKEE come from the germline V gene (reference sequence). The CDR3 bases are TGTGCCAGCAGCCTGACAGGGTGGGGCACCGGGGAGCTGTTTTTT. It encodes CASSLTGWGTGELFF.

The rearrangement uses TRBV6-5 and TRBJ1-1; unclear D gene. V was clipped by 8 bases and J by 8 bases, with 18 bases between them. The CDR3 is made up of 13 amino acids. Germline CDR1 and CDR2: MNHEY and SVGAGI. The CDR3 is CASPGSGSLEAFF. CDR3 nucleotides: TGTGCCAGCCCGGGCAGCGGATCGCTAGAAGCTTTCTTT.

This sequence joins TRBV4-2 and TRBJ2-7, with 9 bases that match TRBD2. Germline CDR1 LGHNA, CDR2 YNFKEQ. The CDR3 runs to 15 residues. The V and J ends lost 4 bases and 1 base, in that order; junction bases with no gene match: 5. The CDR3 sequence is CASSPKREASYEQYF. Here the CDR3 DNA reads TGTGCCAGCAGCCCTAAGCGGGAGGCGTCCTACGAGCAGTACTTC.